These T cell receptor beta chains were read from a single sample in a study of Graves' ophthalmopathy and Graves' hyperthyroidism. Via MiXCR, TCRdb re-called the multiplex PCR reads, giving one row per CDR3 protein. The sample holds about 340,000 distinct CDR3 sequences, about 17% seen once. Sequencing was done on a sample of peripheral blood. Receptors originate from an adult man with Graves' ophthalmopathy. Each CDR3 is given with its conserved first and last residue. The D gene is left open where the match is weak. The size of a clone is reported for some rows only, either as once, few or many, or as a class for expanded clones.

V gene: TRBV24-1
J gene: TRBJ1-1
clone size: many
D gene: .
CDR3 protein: CATSDLQGRNTEAFF
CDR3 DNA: TGTGCCACCAGTGATTTGCAGGGAAGGAACACTGAAGCTTTCTTT

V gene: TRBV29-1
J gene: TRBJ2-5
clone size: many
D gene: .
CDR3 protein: CSVSNRLRKHQETQYF
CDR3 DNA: TGCAGCGTTTCCAATCGCTTACGGAAACACCAAGAGACCCAGTACTTC

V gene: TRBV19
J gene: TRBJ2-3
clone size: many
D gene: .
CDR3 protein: CASSIGRAEGTDTQYF
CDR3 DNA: TGTGCCAGTAGTATAGGAAGAGCGGAGGGCACAGATACGCAGTATTTT

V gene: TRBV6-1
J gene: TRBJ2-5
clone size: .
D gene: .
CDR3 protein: CASSPTFWETQYF
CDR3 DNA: TGTGCCAGCAGTCCGACTTTTTGGGAGACCCAGTACTTC

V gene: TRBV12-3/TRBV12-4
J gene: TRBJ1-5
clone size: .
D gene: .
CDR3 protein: CASSLAWGNQPQHF
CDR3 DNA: TGTGCCAGCAGTTTAGCGTGGGGCAATCAGCCCCAGCATTTT

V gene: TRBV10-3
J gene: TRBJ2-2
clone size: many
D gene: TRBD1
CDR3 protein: CAISSGQGRTGELFF
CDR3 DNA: TGTGCCATCAGCTCAGGACAGGGTCGTACCGGGGAGCTGTTTTTT

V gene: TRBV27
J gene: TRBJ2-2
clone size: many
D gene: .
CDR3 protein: CASSWKQGTNTGELFF
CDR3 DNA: TGTGCCAGCAGTTGGAAACAGGGCACGAACACCGGGGAGCTGTTTTTT

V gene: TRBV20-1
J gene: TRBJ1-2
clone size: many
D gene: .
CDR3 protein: CSARVKFGGYTF
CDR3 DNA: TGCAGTGCCAGGGTAAAGTTTGGCGGCTACACCTTC

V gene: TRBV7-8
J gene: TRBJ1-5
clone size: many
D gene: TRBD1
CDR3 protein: CASSRDRVQPQHF
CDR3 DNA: TGTGCCAGCAGCCGGGACAGGGTTCAGCCCCAGCATTTT

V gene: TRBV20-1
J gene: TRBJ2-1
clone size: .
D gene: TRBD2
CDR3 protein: CSALTIGRGIEQFF
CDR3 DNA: TGCAGTGCCCTGACTATCGGGAGGGGAATCGAGCAGTTCTTC

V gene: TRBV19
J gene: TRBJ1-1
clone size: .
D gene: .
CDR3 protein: CASSATSRTEAFF
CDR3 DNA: TGTGCCAGTAGTGCCACATCGCGCACTGAAGCTTTCTTT

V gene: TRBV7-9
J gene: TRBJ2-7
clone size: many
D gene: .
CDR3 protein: CASSIDYSEQYF
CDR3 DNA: TGTGCCAGCAGCATAGATTACTCCGAGCAGTACTTC

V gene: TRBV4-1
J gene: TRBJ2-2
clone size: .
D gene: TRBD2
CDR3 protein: CASSQDPGTSAYGELFF
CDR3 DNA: TGCGCCAGCAGCCAAGATCCGGGGACTAGCGCCTACGGGGAGCTGTTTTTT

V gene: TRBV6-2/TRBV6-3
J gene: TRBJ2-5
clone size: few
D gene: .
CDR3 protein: CASSYALAWETQYF
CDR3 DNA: TGTGCCAGCAGTTACGCCCTAGCGTGGGAGACCCAGTACTTC

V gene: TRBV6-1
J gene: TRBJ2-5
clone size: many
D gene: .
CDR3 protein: CASSELALGGETQYF
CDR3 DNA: TGTGCCAGCAGTGAACTTGCGCTCGGGGGAGAGACCCAGTACTTC

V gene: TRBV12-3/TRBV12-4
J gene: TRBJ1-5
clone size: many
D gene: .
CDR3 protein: CASSLFTRLGNQPQHF
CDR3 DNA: TGTGCCAGCAGTTTATTTACCCGCCTGGGCAATCAGCCCCAGCATTTT

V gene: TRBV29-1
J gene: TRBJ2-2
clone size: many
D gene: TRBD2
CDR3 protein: CSVELAGGLTGELFF
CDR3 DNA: TGCAGCGTTGAGCTAGCGGGGGGCCTCACCGGGGAGCTGTTTTTT

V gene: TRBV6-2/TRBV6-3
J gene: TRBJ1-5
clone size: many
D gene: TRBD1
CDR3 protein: CASSYTPGQGGFQPQHF
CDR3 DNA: TGTGCCAGCAGTTACACCCCGGGACAGGGTGGTTTTCAGCCCCAGCATTTT

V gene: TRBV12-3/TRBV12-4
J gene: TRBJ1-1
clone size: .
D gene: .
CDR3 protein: CASSTSEGIEAFF
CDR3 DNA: TGTGCCAGCAGCACATCGGAGGGAATCGAAGCTTTCTTT

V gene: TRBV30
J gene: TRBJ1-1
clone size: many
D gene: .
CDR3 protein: CAWNMGGRREAFF
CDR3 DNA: TGTGCCTGGAACATGGGGGGGCGGCGTGAAGCTTTCTTT

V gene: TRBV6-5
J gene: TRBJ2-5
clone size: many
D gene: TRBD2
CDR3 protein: CASMPGGDETQYF
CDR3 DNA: TGTGCCAGCATGCCCGGGGGGGACGAGACCCAGTACTTC

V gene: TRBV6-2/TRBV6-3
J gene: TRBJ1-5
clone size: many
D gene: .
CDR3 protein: CASKGGMGNQPQHF
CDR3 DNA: TGTGCCAGCAAGGGGGGTATGGGGAATCAGCCCCAGCATTTT

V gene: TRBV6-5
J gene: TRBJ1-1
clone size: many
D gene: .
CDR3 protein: CASSRGRNDEAFF
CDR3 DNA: TGTGCCAGCAGTCGGGGAAGAAACGATGAAGCTTTCTTT

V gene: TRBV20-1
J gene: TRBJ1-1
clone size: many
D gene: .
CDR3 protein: CSARELGGARNTEAFF
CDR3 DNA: TGCAGTGCTAGAGAACTCGGGGGCGCAAGGAACACTGAAGCTTTCTTT

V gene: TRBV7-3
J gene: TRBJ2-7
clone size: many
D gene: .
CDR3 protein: CASSSSGETEQYF
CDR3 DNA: TGTGCCAGCAGCTCATCGGGTGAAACCGAGCAGTACTTC

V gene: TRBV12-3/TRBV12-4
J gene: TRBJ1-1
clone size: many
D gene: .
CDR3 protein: CASSLFGGTTEAFF
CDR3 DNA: TGTGCCAGCAGTTTATTCGGGGGGACCACTGAAGCTTTCTTT

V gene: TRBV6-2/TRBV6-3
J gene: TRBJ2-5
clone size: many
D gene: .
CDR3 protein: CASSGFRDPQETQYF
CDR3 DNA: TGTGCCAGCAGCGGTTTTAGGGACCCCCAAGAGACCCAGTACTTC

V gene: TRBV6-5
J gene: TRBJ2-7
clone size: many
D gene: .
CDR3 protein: CASSYSEWGESWLGEQYF
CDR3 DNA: TGTGCCAGCAGTTACTCAGAGTGGGGGGAGTCGTGGCTTGGCGAGCAGTACTTC

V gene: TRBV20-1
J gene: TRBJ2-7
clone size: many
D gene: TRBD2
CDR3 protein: CSARDFGTSGFYEQYF
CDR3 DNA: TGCAGTGCTAGAGATTTTGGGACTAGCGGGTTCTACGAGCAGTACTTC

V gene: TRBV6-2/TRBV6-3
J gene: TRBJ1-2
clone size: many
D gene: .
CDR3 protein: CASSYRRQPLNYGYTF
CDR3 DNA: TGTGCCAGCAGTTACCGTCGACAGCCCCTTAACTATGGCTACACCTTC

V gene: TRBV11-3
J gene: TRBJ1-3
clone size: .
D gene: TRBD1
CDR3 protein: CASSRTGTFGNTIYF
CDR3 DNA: TGTGCCAGCAGCCGGACAGGGACATTCGGAAACACCATATATTTT

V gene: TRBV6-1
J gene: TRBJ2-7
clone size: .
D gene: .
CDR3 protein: CASSDPGLLYEQYF
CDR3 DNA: TGTGCCAGCAGTGACCCGGGCCTCCTCTACGAGCAGTACTTC

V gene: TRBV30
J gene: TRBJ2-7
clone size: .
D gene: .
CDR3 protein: CAWSVGGAYEQYF
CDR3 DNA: TGTGCCTGGAGTGTCGGCGGAGCCTACGAGCAGTACTTC